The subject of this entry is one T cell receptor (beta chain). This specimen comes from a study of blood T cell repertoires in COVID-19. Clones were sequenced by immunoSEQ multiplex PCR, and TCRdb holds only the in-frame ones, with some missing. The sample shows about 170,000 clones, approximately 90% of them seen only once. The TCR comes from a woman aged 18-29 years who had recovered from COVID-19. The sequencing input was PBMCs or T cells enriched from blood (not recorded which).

As DNA, the CDR3 is TGCAGCGTTACCCACCCAGGGGGGCGCACAGATACGCAGTATTTT. Its translation: CSVTHPGGRTDTQYF. The J gene is TRBJ2-3, the V gene TRBV29-1; D is possibly TRBD1 (7 bases). This CDR3 spans 15 amino acids. The V and J ends lost 5 bases and 1 base respectively, with 16 bases between them. Germline values: CDR1 SQVTM, CDR2 ANQGSEA.